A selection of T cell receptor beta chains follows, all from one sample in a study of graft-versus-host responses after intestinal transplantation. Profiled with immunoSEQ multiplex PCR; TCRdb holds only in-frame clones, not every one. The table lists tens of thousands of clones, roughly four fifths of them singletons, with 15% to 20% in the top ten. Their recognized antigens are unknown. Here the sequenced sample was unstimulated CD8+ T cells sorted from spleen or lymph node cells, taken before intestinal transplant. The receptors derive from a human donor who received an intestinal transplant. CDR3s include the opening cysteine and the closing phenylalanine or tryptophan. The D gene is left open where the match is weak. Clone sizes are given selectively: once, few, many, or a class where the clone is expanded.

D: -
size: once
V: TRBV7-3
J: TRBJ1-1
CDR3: CASSPDIGDEAFF
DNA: TGTGCCAGCAGCCCGGATATAGGCGATGAAGCTTTCTTT

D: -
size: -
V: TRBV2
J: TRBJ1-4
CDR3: CASSDPRQPANEKLFF
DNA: TGTGCCAGCAGTGACCCGCGACAGCCGGCTAATGAAAAACTGTTTTTT

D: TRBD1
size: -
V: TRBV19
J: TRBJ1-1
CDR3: CASTKRQGPEAFF
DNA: TGTGCCAGTACCAAGAGACAGGGGCCTGAAGCTTTCTTT

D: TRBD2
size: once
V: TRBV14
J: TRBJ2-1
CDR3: CASSLVAGVEQFF
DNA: TGTGCCAGCAGCCTTGTAGCGGGAGTTGAGCAGTTCTTC

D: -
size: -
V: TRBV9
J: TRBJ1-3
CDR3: CASSPTLGSGIYF
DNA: TGTGCCAGCAGCCCCACACTGGGGTCTGGAATATATTTT

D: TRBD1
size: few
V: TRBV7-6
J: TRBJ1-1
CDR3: CASSLTGGTEAFF
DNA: TGTGCCAGCAGCTTAACAGGGGGCACTGAAGCTTTCTTT

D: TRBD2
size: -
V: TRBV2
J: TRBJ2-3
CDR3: CASSLVITSGGLDTQYF
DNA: TGTGCCAGCAGCCTCGTTATTACTAGCGGGGGGCTAGATACGCAGTATTTT

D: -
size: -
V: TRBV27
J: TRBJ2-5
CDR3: CASSFQETQYF
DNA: TGTGCCAGCAGTTTCCAAGAGACCCAGTACTTC

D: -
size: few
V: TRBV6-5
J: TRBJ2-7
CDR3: CASSYGTSEDYEQYF
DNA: TGTGCCAGCAGTTACGGGACTTCCGAAGATTACGAGCAGTACTTC

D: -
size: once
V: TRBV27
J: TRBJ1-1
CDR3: CASSLLGNTEAFF
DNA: TGTGCCAGCAGTTTACTGGGGAACACTGAAGCTTTCTTT

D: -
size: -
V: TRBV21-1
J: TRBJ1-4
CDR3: CASSKKDRINEKLFF
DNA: TGTGCCAGCAGCAAAAAGGACAGAATAAATGAAAAACTGTTTTTT

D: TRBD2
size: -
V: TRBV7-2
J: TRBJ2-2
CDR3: CASSIRDYLTGELFF
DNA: TGTGCCAGCAGCATCCGGGACTACCTCACCGGGGAGCTGTTTTTT

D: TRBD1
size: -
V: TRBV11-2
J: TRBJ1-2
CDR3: CASSLVTGVWVGYTF
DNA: TGTGCCAGCAGCTTAGTGACAGGGGTTTGGGTGGGCTACACCTTC

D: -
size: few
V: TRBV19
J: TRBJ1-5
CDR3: CASSIPDGSNQPQHF
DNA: TGTGCCAGTAGTATCCCGGACGGTAGCAATCAGCCCCAGCATTTT

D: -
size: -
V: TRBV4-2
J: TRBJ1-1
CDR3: CASSQVSGLGGMNTEAFF
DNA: TGTGCCAGCAGCCAAGTTAGCGGGTTAGGGGGAATGAACACTGAAGCTTTCTTT

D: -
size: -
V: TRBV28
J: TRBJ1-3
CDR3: CASSFDSSGNTIYF
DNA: TGTGCCAGCAGTTTTGACAGCTCTGGAAACACCATATATTTT

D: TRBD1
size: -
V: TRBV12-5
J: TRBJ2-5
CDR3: CASGLAGTAQETQYF
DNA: TGTGCTAGTGGTTTGGCCGGGACAGCCCAAGAGACCCAGTACTTC

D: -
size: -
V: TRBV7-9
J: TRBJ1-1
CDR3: CASSLFLLPETGAFF
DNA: TGTGCCAGCAGCTTATTCCTACTACCCGAAACAGGAGCTTTCTTT

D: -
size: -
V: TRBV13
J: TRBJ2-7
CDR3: CASSPGFSSDYEQYF
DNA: TGTGCCAGCAGCCCGGGGTTTTCGTCAGACTACGAGCAGTACTTC

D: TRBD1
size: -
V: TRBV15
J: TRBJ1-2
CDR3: CATSRVTGQGRGYTF
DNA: TGTGCCACCAGCAGAGTTACAGGACAGGGTCGAGGCTACACCTTC

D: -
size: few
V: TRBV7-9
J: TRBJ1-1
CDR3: CASSSGQTEARNTEAFF
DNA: TGTGCCAGCAGCTCAGGACAGACAGAGGCTAGGAACACTGAAGCTTTCTTT

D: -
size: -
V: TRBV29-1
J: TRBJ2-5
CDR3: CSVGLGIRETQYF
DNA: TGCAGCGTTGGACTAGGGATAAGAGAGACCCAGTACTTC

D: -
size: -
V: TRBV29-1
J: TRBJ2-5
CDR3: CSVETGNGETQYF
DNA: TGCAGCGTTGAAACAGGGAACGGAGAGACCCAGTACTTC

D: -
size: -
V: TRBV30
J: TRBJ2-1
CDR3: CAWSDNEQFF
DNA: TGTGCCTGGAGTGATAATGAGCAGTTCTTC

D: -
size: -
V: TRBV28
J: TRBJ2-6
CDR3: CASSFGGSGANVLTF
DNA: TGTGCCAGCAGTTTCGGGGGATCTGGGGCCAACGTCCTGACTTTC

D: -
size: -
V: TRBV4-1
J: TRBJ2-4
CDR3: CASSQGGGDIQYF
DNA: TGCGCCAGCAGCCAAGGAGGGGGAGACATTCAGTACTTC

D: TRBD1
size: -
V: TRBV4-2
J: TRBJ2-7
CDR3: CASSPPDRGYEQYF
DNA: TGTGCCAGCAGCCCTCCGGACAGGGGCTACGAGCAGTACTTC

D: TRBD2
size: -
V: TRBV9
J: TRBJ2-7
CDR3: CASSYAGGPTYEQYF
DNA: TGTGCCAGCAGTTATGCGGGGGGCCCAACCTACGAGCAGTACTTC

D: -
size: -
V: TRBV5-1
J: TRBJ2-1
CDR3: CASSFSQLGNEQFF
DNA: TGCGCCAGCAGCTTCAGCCAGCTTGGCAATGAGCAGTTCTTC

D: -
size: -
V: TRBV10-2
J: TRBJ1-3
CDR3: CASTHGEDTIYF
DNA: TGCGCCAGCACACATGGGGAAGACACCATATATTTT

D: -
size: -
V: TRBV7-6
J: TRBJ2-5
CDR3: CASSLGGGETQYF
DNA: TGTGCCAGCAGCTTAGGTGGGGGGGAGACCCAGTACTTC

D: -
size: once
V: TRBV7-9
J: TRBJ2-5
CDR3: CASSSGETQYF
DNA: TGTGCCAGCAGCTCAGGAGAGACCCAGTACTTC

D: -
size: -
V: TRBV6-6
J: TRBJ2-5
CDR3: CASSQDGGGPSGTQYF
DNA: TGTGCCAGCAGTCAGGACGGTGGCGGACCCTCGGGGACCCAGTACTTC

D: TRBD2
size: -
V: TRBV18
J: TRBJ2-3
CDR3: CASSPAGGTDTQYF
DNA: TGTGCCAGCTCACCGGCGGGAGGCACAGATACGCAGTATTTT

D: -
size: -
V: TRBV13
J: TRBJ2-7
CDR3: CASRTVKGEQYF
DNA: TGTGCCTCGAGGACAGTAAAGGGCGAGCAGTACTTC

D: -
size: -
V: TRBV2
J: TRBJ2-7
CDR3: CASSEFGAGGRRSSYEQYF
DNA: TGTGCCAGCAGTGAATTCGGGGCAGGGGGGCGGCGGAGCTCCTACGAGCAGTACTTC

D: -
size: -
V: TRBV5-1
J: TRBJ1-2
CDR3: CASSLFRFRVTEDYGYTF
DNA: TGCGCCAGCAGCTTGTTTCGGTTCCGGGTTACCGAGGACTATGGCTACACCTTC

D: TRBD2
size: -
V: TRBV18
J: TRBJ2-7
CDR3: CASSSIRDTELAGVPYEQYF
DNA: TGTGCCAGCTCATCAATCCGGGACACGGAACTAGCGGGAGTCCCCTACGAGCAGTACTTC

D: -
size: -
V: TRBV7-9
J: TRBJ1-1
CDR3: CASSLLENTEAFF
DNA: TGTGCCAGCAGCTTATTGGAGAACACTGAAGCTTTCTTT

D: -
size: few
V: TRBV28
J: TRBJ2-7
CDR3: CASSTPLRGPLTEQYF
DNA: TGTGCCAGCAGTACGCCGTTACGGGGACCCCTGACCGAGCAGTACTTC

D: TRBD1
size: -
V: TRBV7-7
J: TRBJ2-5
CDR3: CASSRDRVETQYF
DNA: TGTGCTAGCAGTCGAGACAGGGTTGAGACCCAGTACTTC

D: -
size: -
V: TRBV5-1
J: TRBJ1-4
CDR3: CASSLAIGSREKLFF
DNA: TGCGCCAGCAGCTTGGCCATCGGATCCCGCGAAAAACTGTTTTTT

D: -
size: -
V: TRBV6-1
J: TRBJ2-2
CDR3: CASSTLGGAGELFF
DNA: TGTGCCAGCAGCACCCTAGGGGGTGCCGGGGAGCTGTTTTTT

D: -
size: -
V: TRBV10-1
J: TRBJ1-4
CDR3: CASSEGVPTNEKLFF
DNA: TGCGCCAGCAGTGAGGGAGTCCCAACTAATGAAAAACTGTTTTTT

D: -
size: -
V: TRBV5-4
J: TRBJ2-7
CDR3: CASSNTQGVYEQYF
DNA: TGTGCCAGCAGCAATACGCAGGGAGTCTACGAGCAGTACTTC

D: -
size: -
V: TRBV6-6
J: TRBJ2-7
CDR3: CASSPSYEQYF
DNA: TGTGCCAGCAGCCCGAGCTACGAGCAGTACTTC

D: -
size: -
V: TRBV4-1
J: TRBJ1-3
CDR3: CASSQDRPSGNTIYF
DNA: TGCGCCAGCAGCCAAGATCGGCCCTCTGGAAACACCATATATTTT

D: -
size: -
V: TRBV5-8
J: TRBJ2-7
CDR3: CASSSLGTDRTYEQYF
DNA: TGTGCCAGCAGCTCTCTCGGGACGGATCGTACCTACGAGCAGTACTTC

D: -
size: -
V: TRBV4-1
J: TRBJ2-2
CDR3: CASSQVRMATGELFF
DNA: TGTGCCAGCAGCCAAGTGAGGATGGCGACCGGGGAGCTGTTTTTT

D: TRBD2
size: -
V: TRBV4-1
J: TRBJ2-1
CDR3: CASSQASHGGSYNEQFF
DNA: TGCGCCAGCAGCCAGGCCTCGCACGGGGGGTCCTACAATGAGCAGTTCTTC

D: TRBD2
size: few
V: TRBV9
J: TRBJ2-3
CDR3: CASSIMAGGPADTQYF
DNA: TGTGCCAGCAGCATTATGGCGGGGGGGCCAGCAGATACGCAGTATTTT

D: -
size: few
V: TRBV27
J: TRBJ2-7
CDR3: CASSLSPIYTEQYF
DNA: TGTGCCAGCAGTTTAAGCCCGATCTACACCGAGCAGTACTTC